The clone carrying this T cell receptor (beta chain) came up many times. The antigen is unknown. Germline values: CDR1 MDHEN, CDR2 SYDVKM. V was cut by 2 bases and J by 2 bases, with 13 bases left in between. The CDR3 totals 16 residues. This record comes from a study of T cell repertoires in cytomegalovirus infection. Study in general: Matching HLA type and CMV infection were both indicated by public TCR beta signatures.

Study conclusions and caveats: Accumulated public TCR beta family frequency recognized individuals carrying CMV together with the relevant HLA. In two of eight donors, the top clonotype was HLA-C-restricted CMV-specific.

TCRdb used MiXCR to reprocess the reads, holding one entry per CDR3 protein. The sample records some 240,000 distinct CDR3 sequences, more than 15% being singletons. V and J are TRBV28 and TRBJ1-5, with D unresolved. The TCR originated in a human donor in good health (CMV status not recorded). Some clones in this sample may be carry-over from other donors' samples. The source material was CD8+ T cells from PBMCs. Here the CDR3 reads CASSLGGIGGNQPQHF. CDR3 DNA sequence: TGTGCCAGCAGTTTAGGAGGGATCGGAGGCAATCAGCCCCAGCATTTT.